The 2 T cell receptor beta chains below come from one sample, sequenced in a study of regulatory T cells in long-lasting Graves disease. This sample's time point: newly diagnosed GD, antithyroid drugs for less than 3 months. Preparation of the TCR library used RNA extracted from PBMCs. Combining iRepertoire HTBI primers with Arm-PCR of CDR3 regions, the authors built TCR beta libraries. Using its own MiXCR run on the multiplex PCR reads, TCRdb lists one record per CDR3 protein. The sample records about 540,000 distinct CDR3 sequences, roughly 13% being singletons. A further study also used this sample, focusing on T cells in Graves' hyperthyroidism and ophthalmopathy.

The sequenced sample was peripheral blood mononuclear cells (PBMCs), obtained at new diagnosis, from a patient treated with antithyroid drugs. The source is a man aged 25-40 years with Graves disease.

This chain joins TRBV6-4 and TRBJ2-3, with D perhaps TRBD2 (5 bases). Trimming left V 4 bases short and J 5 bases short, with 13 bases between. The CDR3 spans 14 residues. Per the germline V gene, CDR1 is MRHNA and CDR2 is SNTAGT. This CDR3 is CASSGRGYGDTQYF. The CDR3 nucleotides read TGTGCCAGCAGTGGTAGAGGGTACGGAGATACGCAGTATTTT.

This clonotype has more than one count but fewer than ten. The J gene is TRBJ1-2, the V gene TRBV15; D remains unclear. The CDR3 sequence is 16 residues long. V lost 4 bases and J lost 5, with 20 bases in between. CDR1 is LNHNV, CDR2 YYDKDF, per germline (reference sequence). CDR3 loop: CATSTEIWRNLYGYTF. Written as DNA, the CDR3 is TGTGCCACCAGCACCGAAATTTGGAGGAATCTGTATGGCTACACCTTC.